This entry describes one T cell receptor beta chain. Its antigen is unidentified. This specimen belongs to a study of cytotoxic CD8 clonotypes in ibrutinib-treated CLL. General study findings and limits: Clonality was elevated at ibrutinib response and had returned toward baseline at progression.

Measured with immunoSEQ multiplex PCR; TCRdb has only the in-frame clones, and not every one. The sample contains approximately 190,000 clones, approximately 79% of which appear only once. Trimming cost V 4 bases and J 4 bases; bases outside gene matches: 7. There are 15 residues in the CDR3. Germline-derived CDR1 and CDR2 are MNHEY and SMNVEV (reference sequence). The TCR comes from a human donor with chronic lymphocytic leukemia. This chain links TRBV27 with TRBJ1-1; 9 bases line up with TRBD1. The sample consisted of PBMCs, taken after 12 months of ibrutinib treatment. In DNA, the CDR3 is TGTGCCAGCAGTTCCTGGGACAGGGCCCTCACTGAAGCTTTCTTT. Its translation is CASSSWDRALTEAFF.